These 5 T cell receptor beta chains share one sample of origin, sequenced in a study of cytomegalovirus exposure and HLA in healthy donors. The primer mix had 60 Vbeta and 13 Jbeta primers. The table came from immunoSEQ multiplex PCR; TCRdb's copy has only in-frame clones and leaves some out. The sample shows 95,000 or so clones, 81% of them seen only once. The sequencing sample was made of PBMCs. The receptors stem from an older woman in good health and CMV-seropositive.

The chain links TRBV11-3 to TRBJ2-1, with unresolved D. Germline CDR1 is SGHNT and CDR2 is YENEEA. Trimming stripped 1 base from V and 11 bases from J, with 15 bases between. The CDR3 sequence is 14 residues long. Written as DNA, the CDR3 is TGTGCCAGCAGCTTAGTTGCCCCCCCCAGTAAGCAGTTCTTC. It encodes CASSLVAPPSKQFF.

A few counts support this clone. The genes are TRBV25-1 and TRBJ1-1; the D gene is possibly TRBD1 (6 bases). Trimming cost V 8 bases and J 5 bases, with 21 bases left between them. Germline CDR1 and CDR2: MGHDK and SYGVNS. The CDR3 extends over 15 amino acids. CDR3 amino acids: CASVGLGTPGTEAFF. Here the CDR3 DNA reads TGTGCCAGCGTGGGACTAGGGACACCGGGGACTGAAGCTTTCTTT.

This chain links TRBV19 with TRBJ1-1; D may be TRBD1 (6 bases). V was shortened by 6 bases and J by 1 base, with 18 bases between the two germline ends. CDR1 is LNHDA, CDR2 SQIVND, per germline (reference sequence). The CDR3 has 16 amino acids. CDR3 nucleotide sequence: TGTGCCAGTAGAACAGGGCCTTCGCGGTCGAACACTGAAGCTTTCTTT. This translates into CASRTGPSRSNTEAFF.

The table lists this clone with a few counts. The V gene is TRBV14, the J gene TRBJ1-1; 7 nucleotides align to TRBD1. CDR1 is SGHDN, CDR2 FVKESK, per germline. This CDR3 is built from 14 residues. The ends lost 4 bases at V and 3 bases at J; junction bases unmatched: 5. The CDR3 protein is CASSRGGYYTEAFF. The CDR3 DNA reads as TGTGCCAGCAGCCGAGGGGGCTACTACACTGAAGCTTTCTTT.

This clone was observed a few times. V usage is TRBV7-9 and J usage is TRBJ1-1; the D is unclear. With 5 bases removed from V and 0 bases from J, the gap between germline ends came to 10 bases. Germline CDR1 SEHNR, CDR2 FQNEAQ (reference sequence). CDR3 size: 14 residues. Here the CDR3 DNA reads TGTGCCAGCAGCCTAAACCAAATGAACACTGAAGCTTTCTTT. It is translated as CASSLNQMNTEAFF.